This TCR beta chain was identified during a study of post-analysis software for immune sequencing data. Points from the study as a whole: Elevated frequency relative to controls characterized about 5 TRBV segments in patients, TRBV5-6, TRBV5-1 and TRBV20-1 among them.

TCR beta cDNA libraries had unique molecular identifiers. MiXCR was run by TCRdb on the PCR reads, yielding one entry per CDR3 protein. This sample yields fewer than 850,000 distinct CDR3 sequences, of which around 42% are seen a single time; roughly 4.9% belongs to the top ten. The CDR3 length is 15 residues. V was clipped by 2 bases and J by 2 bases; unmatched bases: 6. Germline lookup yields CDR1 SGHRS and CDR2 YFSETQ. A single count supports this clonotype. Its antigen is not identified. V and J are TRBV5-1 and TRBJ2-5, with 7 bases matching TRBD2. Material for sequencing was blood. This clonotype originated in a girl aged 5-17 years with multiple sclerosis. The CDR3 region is CASSFLLATQETQYF. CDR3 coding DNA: TGCGCCAGCAGCTTTCTACTAGCGACACAAGAGACCCAGTACTTC.